The text below deals with one TCR beta chain. Its antigen remains undetermined. No base-level quality is on record; no much larger clone is a single base apart. The source of the sample is a study of shared clonotypes between healthy human individuals (dated by TCRdb to between 2020 and 2021). The study in broad terms: Two women and a few men aged 18 to 49 years were included in the cohort. Per donor, three plates each were used for CD4 naive and CD4 memory, two for CD8 naive, and one for CD8 memory. To estimate repertoire size and how much clonotype sharing occurs between individuals, the study deeply sequenced the blood TCR repertoires of about five healthy adults. Each donor's leukapheresis produced roughly between roughly 0.85 and 10 billion PBMCs. To increase sequencing depth and limit assay-specific biases, different laboratories used diverse techniques to prepare libraries and sequence TCR repertoires. Here is what the overall study found, with its caveats: Higher generation probabilities were observed for clonotypes shared by all four sorted-subset donors than for non-shared clonotypes. Estimated clonotype richness was generally larger for naive than for memory subsets. Even with the large sequencing depth, rarefaction of the sorted-subset datasets indicated that sequencing was incomplete. When a handful of donors were compared, the shared fraction of clonotypes was roughly 5% for naive CD4, approximately 3.5% for naive CD8, 2% to 2.5% for memory CD4, and 0.4% for memory CD8. The genetic and exposure-history diversity represented was limited by the small number of donors. Based on pairwise subsampling, the degree of clonotype sharing among donors was expected to be affected by sequencing depth. Only blood was sampled, and tissue TCR repertoires likely differ from those in blood.

The germline V gene (reference sequence) gives CDR1 as SEHNR and CDR2 as FQNEAQ. Relative to germline, V is missing 5 bases and J is missing 0 bases, with 10 bases of the junction outside any gene match. The CDR3 spans 16 residues, from the cysteine through the phenylalanine. Only the CDR3 portion is preserved as DNA: 48 bases, with reading frame beginning at the first base. Using the deep immunoSEQ assay, multiplex PCR amplified TCR CDR3 regions from genomic DNA. Extracted genomic DNA from each cell subset was spread evenly across all wells of several immunoSEQ 96-well plates, with each plate serving as a replicate. For sorted subsets, each replicate PCR was loaded with 200 to 250 ng genomic DNA, equivalent to 30,000 or so T cell genomes. Purified libraries were quantified with a Qubit 3.0 fluorometer, sized on a Bioanalyzer 2100, and re-quantified with the KAPA Library Quantification kit. Every immunoSEQ 96-well plate was sequenced on a dedicated single-read 150-cycle Illumina NextSeq 550 flow cell. In the authors' own workflow: Because the immunoSEQ output included only junctional sequences and no quality scores, the filtering could not be the same as the filtering used for full-length reads. To assign V/J genes and CDR3, sequences were annotated using PyIR, a Python wrapper for IgBLAST v1.9, with IMGT germline references. Any read was removed if the V/J assignment was weak (E-value above 1e-6), the CDR3 was missing, or the read contained stop codons, out-of-frame junctions, or ambiguous translated residues. V3J clonotypes were defined by identical inferred V gene, J gene, and CDR3 amino acid sequence. To compute the percentage overlap between repertoires, the number of shared unique clonotypes was divided by the size of the smaller repertoire. Richness of each repertoire was evaluated using RTK rarefaction, the Chao1 estimator, and Recon v2.1 estimates of unobserved clonotypes. For all TCRbeta clonotypes obtained by the gDNA method from a few donors, generation probabilities were computed with OLGA. Drawn from immuneACCESS, this table holds only the in-frame rearrangements with V and J called that TCRdb kept. Clones are partly lost; checked studies trace under half to an unresolved V gene and leave the rest unexplained. From that table come the V and J calls and clone size; the DNA was used to work out D and trimming. The sample table shows about 2 million clones, and approximately 95% are seen once. 0.9% to 1.5% of the sample lies in the top ten.

CD8 naive samples were CD45RO-negative cells positively selected for CCR7, giving a CD45RA+CCR7+ population that excluded TemRA cells. The donors were healthy, HIV-negative adults who had no recently reported acute infections or vaccinations. Only Caucasian adults living in Nashville, Tennessee, USA were represented among the donors. Blood was obtained by leukapheresis, after which PBMCs were separated by Ficoll-Histopaque density gradient centrifugation and cryopreserved in liquid nitrogen vapor phase. Analytical flow cytometry was used to check the purity and quantity of each magnetically sorted T cell population. Genomic DNA was isolated from every sorted fraction and measured by UV absorbance on a Nanodrop 2000c.

This chain is built from TRBV7-9 and TRBJ2-7; TRBD2 agrees with 7 junctional bases. This clonotype was sampled from a man aged 18 to 30 in good health. Sequenced: naive CD8+ T cells sorted from blood. What the cell subset or site label conveys for this sample: CD45RA+CCR7+. The DNA is TGTGCCAGCAGCGGGAAGACTAGCCAATACTCCTACGAGCAGTACTTC. Its protein is CASSGKTSQYSYEQYF. Where the CDR3 stops, the reference TRBV7-9 and TRBJ2-7 genes take over; the full variable domain is DTGVSQNPRHKITKRGQNVTFRCDPISEHNRLYWYRQTLGQGPEFLTYFQNEAQLEKSRLLSDRFSAERPKGSFSTLEIQRTEQGDSAMYLCASSGKTSQYSYEQYFGPGTRLTVT.